One sample yielded the 16 T cell receptor beta chains listed below, sequenced in a study of T cell responses to AZD1222 COVID-19 vaccine. Generated by immunoSEQ multiplex PCR, the TCRdb table keeps only in-frame clones and is missing some. The data contain about 120,000 clones, approximately 85% of them singletons. Sequencing used peripheral blood, obtained on day 0 of AZD1222 vaccination. Receptors were obtained from an adult in good health.

This clone was detected only once. This chain joins TRBV19 and TRBJ1-1, with D tentatively TRBD1 (5 bases). There are 12 residues in the CDR3. CDR1 is LNHDA and CDR2 is SQIVND in the germline V gene (reference sequence). V lost 9 bases, J lost 3 bases, and 11 bases lay in between. CDR3: CASSARDTEAFF. The CDR3 bases are TGTGCCAGCAGCGCCAGGGACACTGAAGCTTTCTTT.

The genes are TRBV10-3 and TRBJ2-7; no reliable D call. Trimming took 6 bases from V and 1 from J, leaving 7 bases between them. This CDR3 is built from 12 residues. Germline V gene lookup returns CDR1 ENHRY and CDR2 SYGVKD. This CDR3 reads CAIRSLSYEQYF. CDR3 coding DNA: TGTGCCATCAGGAGCTTATCCTACGAGCAGTACTTC.

The V gene is TRBV6-5, the J gene TRBJ1-2; 7 nucleotides match TRBD1. V gave up 2 bases and J gave up 7 bases; unmatched junction bases: 13. This CDR3 is 16 amino acids long. Germline loops: CDR1 MNHEY, CDR2 SVGAGI. This CDR3 is CASSYGPKRGRGGYTF. The CDR3 DNA reads TGTGCCAGCAGTTACGGTCCCAAAAGGGGGCGAGGTGGCTACACCTTC.

The chain links TRBV2 to TRBJ2-2, with 11 bases that match TRBD2. Trimming at V came to 6 bases and at J to 5 bases, leaving 5 bases not matched to a gene. The CDR3 covers 15 residues. CDR1 SNHLY and CDR2 FYNNEI come from the germline V gene. The CDR3 here is CASSLLAGATGELFF. CDR3 nucleotides: TGTGCCAGCAGCCTACTAGCGGGAGCGACCGGGGAGCTGTTTTTT.

The V call is TRBV7-9, the J call TRBJ1-3, with TRBD1 matching over 9 bases. Looked up from germline, CDR1 is SEHNR and CDR2 is FQNEAQ (reference sequence). The CDR3 totals 17 residues. J lost 4 bases, V lost 1 base, and 8 bases had no gene match. DNA of the CDR3: TGTGCCAGCAGCTTAGGGACACAGGGGGCGCGAGGAAACACCATATATTTT. Its translation is CASSLGTQGARGNTIYF.

The chain recombines TRBV2 with TRBJ2-7, with TRBD2 matching 11 bases. With 6 bases clipped from V and 1 base from J, the junction kept 5 bases outside the gene matches. CDR1 and CDR2 (germline): SNHLY, FYNNEI. The CDR3 has 15 residues. The CDR3 nucleotides read TGTGCCAGCAGCTTGGGACTAGCGGCATCCTACGAGCAGTACTTC. Translated, it gives CASSLGLAASYEQYF.

This clone is a singleton in its sample. The chain employs TRBV6-6 and TRBJ1-5; the D gene is possibly TRBD1 (5 bases). V was pared by 6 bases and J by 5 bases, with 23 bases between. This CDR3 contains 17 residues. Germline V CDR1 and CDR2: MNHNY, SVGAGI (reference sequence). The CDR3 sequence is CASSRNSGRRVDQPQHF. In DNA, the CDR3 is TGTGCCAGCAGCCGAAACTCAGGGAGGAGGGTCGATCAGCCCCAGCATTTT.

The rearrangement joins TRBV5-6 to TRBJ2-7; TRBD2 is a possible D gene (6 bases). This CDR3 is 15 amino acids long. Germline V gene sequence: CDR1 SGHDT, CDR2 YYEEEE. Trimming removed 4 bases at V and 2 bases at J, with 16 bases between. CDR3 loop: CASSSPGEQTYEQYF. CDR3 in DNA: TGTGCCAGCAGCAGCCCGGGGGAGCAAACCTACGAGCAGTACTTC. Filled out from reference TRBV5-6 and TRBJ2-7, the complete variable domain reads DAGVTQSPTHLIKTRGQQVTLRCSPKSGHDTVSWYQQALGQGPQFIFQYYEEEERQRGNFPDRFSGHQFPNYSSELNVNALLLGDSALYLCASSSPGEQTYEQYFGPGTRLTVT.

This rearrangement joins TRBV27 to TRBJ2-2, with a tentative D call TRBD2 (5 bases). This CDR3 has 12 residues. From germline, CDR1 is MNHEY and CDR2 SMNVEV (reference sequence). V was clipped by 5 bases and J by 7 bases, with 8 bases between them. The CDR3: CASSLAGGELFF. The CDR3 DNA reads TGTGCCAGCAGTCTAGCTGGCGGGGAGCTGTTTTTT.

The chain carries TRBV18 and TRBJ1-1; D gene ambiguous. Deletions cut 1 base from V and 11 bases from J, with 11 bases between. This CDR3 has 12 amino acids. Looked up from germline, CDR1 is KGHSH and CDR2 is LQKENI. CDR3 protein: CASSPQREEAFF. CDR3 bases: TGTGCCAGCTCACCACAGAGGGAAGAGGCTTTCTTT.

A few counts support this clone. V is TRBV6-5 and J is TRBJ1-2; D call uncertain. CDR3 size: 13 residues. Germline V lookup: CDR1 MNHEY, CDR2 SVGAGI. Trimming shortened V by 10 bases and J by 7 bases, and 19 bases separated the two germline ends. CDR3 sequence: CATQARPRGGYTF. CDR3 bases: TGTGCCACCCAGGCAAGACCCCGGGGTGGCTACACCTTC.

Only a few counts were recorded for this clone. The chain combines TRBV6-2 or TRBV6-3 with TRBJ2-5, with D tentatively TRBD1 (6 bases). From germline, CDR1 is MNHEY and CDR2 SVGEGT. Deletions cut 5 bases from V and 5 bases from J, with 15 bases between. CDR3 length: 14 residues. The CDR3 sequence: CASSTNTGKETQYF. In DNA, the CDR3 is TGTGCCAGCAGTACTAATACAGGGAAGGAGACCCAGTACTTC.

In its sample, this clone was seen once. The gene calls are TRBV19 and TRBJ2-1, with D perhaps TRBD2 (5 bases). V was shortened by 3 bases and J by 2 bases, with 17 bases between the two germline ends. The CDR3 runs 17 residues. Germline lookup yields CDR1 LNHDA and CDR2 SQIVND (reference sequence). CDR3 in amino acids: CASSIIPSTQPYNEQFF. CDR3 DNA: TGTGCCAGTAGTATCATTCCTAGCACCCAGCCCTACAATGAGCAGTTCTTC.

The gene calls are TRBV10-2 and TRBJ1-2, with D possibly being TRBD1 (6 bases). With 6 bases removed from V and 8 bases from J, the gap between germline ends came to 16 bases. This CDR3 is 13 amino acids long. Germline CDR1 and CDR2: WSHSY and SAAADI. This CDR3 is CASRLGGGGGYTF. The DNA for the CDR3 is TGCGCCAGCAGATTGGGAGGGGGAGGGGGCTACACCTTC.

The chain is built from TRBV5-6 and TRBJ2-2; 10 nucleotides match TRBD1. CDR1 and CDR2 (germline): SGHDT, YYEEEE. The junction had 6 bases not matched to a gene; V was cut back by 4 bases and J by 6 bases. The length of the CDR3 is 15 residues. The CDR3 DNA follows: TGTGCCAGCAGCGCCGGGACAGGGGCTTCCGGGGAGCTGTTTTTT. Its protein product is CASSAGTGASGELFF.

This chain uses TRBV24-1 with TRBJ1-1; weak D call: TRBD1 (5 bases). The ends were cut back, 8 bases at V and 5 bases at J, with 17 bases in the middle. CDR3 length equals 14 residues. Germline V CDR1 and CDR2: KGHDR, SFDVKD. CDR3 amino acids: CATIRGGRGTEAFF. CDR3 DNA sequence: TGTGCCACCATCCGGGGGGGGAGAGGAACTGAAGCTTTCTTT.